These 29 T cell receptor beta chains were all obtained from the same sample, sequenced in a study of blood T cell repertoires in COVID-19 (TCRdb year 2020). Libraries were built with the immunoSEQ multiplex PCR assay. TCRdb took this table from immuneACCESS and kept in-frame rearrangements with V and J called. Such tables lack part of the clones; where checked against another copy, unresolved V genes explain under half of the gap, and the rest is unexplained. The sample table records under 200,000 clones; roughly 84% of these occur just once. The ten largest clones take up under 3% of the sample. The source material was peripheral blood. The receptors come from a human donor with acute or convalescent COVID-19. The donor label of this sample is uncertain.

This clone was observed many times. The V gene is TRBV5-4, the J gene TRBJ1-6; 9 bases fit TRBD1. V dropped 1 base and J dropped 7; count of bases not matched to a gene: 9. Germline lookup yields CDR1 SGHNT and CDR2 YYREEE (reference sequence). The CDR3 runs 17 residues. CDR3 in DNA: TGTGCCAGCAGCTTGAAAGGAGGACAGGGGAGCAATTCACCCCTCCACTTT. This sequence encodes CASSLKGGQGSNSPLHF. Looking up the rest from reference TRBV5-4 and TRBJ1-6 gives the full variable domain: ETGVTQSPTHLIKTRGQQVTLRCSSQSGHNTVSWYQQALGQGPQFIFQYYREEENGRGNFPPRFSGLQFPNYSSELNVNALELDDSALYLCASSLKGGQGSNSPLHFGNGTRLTVT.

The chain's CDR3 is CASSSWTANTEAFF. The CDR3 DNA is TGTGCCAGCAGCTCCTGGACAGCTAACACTGAAGCTTTCTTT. The chain combines TRBV5-8 with TRBJ1-1; a possible D gene is TRBD1 (6 bases). The CDR3 runs to 14 residues. V was clipped by 3 bases and J by 2 bases, with 11 bases between them. CDR1 is SGHTS, CDR2 YDEGEE, per germline.

The CDR3 DNA is TGCAGCGTCGCACTAGCGGTGAGCTCCTACGAGCAGTACTTC. Amino acids: CSVALAVSSYEQYF. The chain carries TRBV29-1 and TRBJ2-7, with TRBD2 identical over 8 bases. This CDR3 comprises 14 residues. Per the germline V gene, CDR1 is SQVTM and CDR2 is ANQGSEA. The J segment lost 0 bases and the V segment lost 6 bases, leaving 7 bases of the junction unmatched.

This sequence joins TRBV7-8 and TRBJ2-5, with D possibly TRBD1 on 5 matching bases. The CDR3 length is 13 residues. CDR1 SGHVS and CDR2 FQNEAQ come from the germline V gene. V was cut by 3 bases and J by 2 bases, with 7 bases left in between. CDR3 DNA: TGTGCCAGCAGCTTTGACAGTCAAGAGACCCAGTACTTC. Protein: CASSFDSQETQYF.

The chain is built from TRBV9 and TRBJ1-2; D call uncertain. The CDR3 consists of 13 residues. Trimming shortened V by 0 bases and J by 8 bases, and 11 bases separated the two germline ends. Germline V gives CDR1 SGDLS, CDR2 YYNGEE. The CDR3 here is CASSVEEGLGYTF. DNA for the CDR3: TGTGCCAGCAGCGTAGAAGAGGGTCTGGGCTACACCTTC.

V and J are TRBV30 and TRBJ2-3; 12 bases map to TRBD2. Germline V gives CDR1 GTSNPN, CDR2 SVGIG (reference sequence). After removal of 3 bases from V and 4 bases from J, the junction contained 5 bases not matched to a gene. This CDR3 is built from 15 residues. Written as DNA, the CDR3 is TGTGCCTGGAGCAGACTAGCGGGAGTCCCAGATACGCAGTATTTT. Translation gives CAWSRLAGVPDTQYF.

The chain carries TRBV5-1 and TRBJ2-7, with D tentatively TRBD2 (7 bases). The CDR3 runs to 16 residues. V was trimmed by 0 bases and J by 2 bases, leaving 15 bases between them. Germline V lookup: CDR1 SGHRS, CDR2 YFSETQ. The CDR3 protein is CASSLEGGKYTYEQYF. In DNA, the CDR3 is TGCGCCAGCAGCTTGGAGGGGGGGAAGTACACCTACGAGCAGTACTTC. The full variable domain, in which reference TRBV5-1 and TRBJ2-7 provide the parts outside the CDR3, is KAGVTQTPRYLIKTRGQQVTLSCSPISGHRSVSWYQQTPGQGLQFLFEYFSETQRNKGNFPGRFSGRQFSNSRSEMNVSTLELGDSALYLCASSLEGGKYTYEQYFGPGTRLTVT.

This chain uses TRBV6-5 with TRBJ2-5; 7 bases fit TRBD1. The V segment lost 4 bases and the J segment 2 bases; nucleotides outside the gene matches: 7. CDR1 is MNHEY, CDR2 SVGAGI, per germline. CDR3 length: 15 residues. CDR3 nucleotides: TGTGCCAGCAGTTGGACAGGCAAAATGCAAGAGACCCAGTACTTC. It specifies CASSWTGKMQETQYF.

The chain uses TRBV4-2 and TRBJ2-3; TRBD2 aligns across 8 bases. V gave up 1 base and J gave up 6 bases; unmatched junction bases: 6. Germline V gene sequence: CDR1 LGHNA, CDR2 YNFKEQ. This CDR3 spans 15 amino acids. CDR3 sequence: CASSQVSIAGDTQYF. For the CDR3, the DNA is TGTGCCAGCAGCCAAGTTTCCATAGCGGGGGATACGCAGTATTTT.

The rearrangement uses TRBV7-3 and TRBJ2-5, with 8 bases lining up with TRBD2. The germline CDR1 and CDR2 sequences are SGHTA and FQGTGA. V lost 4 bases and J lost 5; bases outside the gene matches: 9. The CDR3 has 15 amino acids. The CDR3 loop is CASSSGGGRGETQYF. CDR3 nucleotides: TGTGCCAGCAGCTCCGGCGGGGGGCGAGGGGAGACCCAGTACTTC.

V gene TRBV10-1 combines with J gene TRBJ1-4, with a weak D call TRBD1 (5 bases). V gave up 4 bases and J gave up 7 bases, with 7 bases separating them. Looked up from germline, CDR1 is WNHNN and CDR2 is SYGVQD (reference sequence). This CDR3 is 12 amino acids long. The DNA of the CDR3 is TGCGCCAGCAGTGCCGGGGGTGAAAAACTGTTTTTT. Translation: CASSAGGEKLFF.

This clone appeared once. The rearrangement joins TRBV9 to TRBJ2-7, with D perhaps matching TRBD2 (6 bases). V was clipped by 4 bases and J by 3 bases, with 29 bases between them. The CDR3 has 19 amino acids. Germline V gene data show CDR1 as SGDLS and CDR2 as YYNGEE. CDR3 sequence: CASSPGVSTKRTSFYEQYF. CDR3 bases: TGTGCCAGCAGCCCGGGGGTATCCACGAAGAGGACTTCCTTCTACGAGCAGTACTTC.

This sequence joins TRBV24-1 and TRBJ2-3; D is possibly TRBD2 (6 bases). Trimming removed 2 bases at V and 5 bases at J, with 10 bases between. Germline V gene sequence: CDR1 KGHDR, CDR2 SFDVKD. There are 14 residues in the CDR3. As DNA, the CDR3 is TGTGCCACCAGTGATTGGCAGGGAGGAGATACGCAGTATTTT. Its protein is CATSDWQGGDTQYF.

The chain couples TRBV27 to TRBJ2-1; D not resolved. CDR1 and CDR2 from the germline V gene are MNHEY and SMNVEV (reference sequence). Between the trimmed V and J ends, which lost 6 bases and 5 bases, there was a span of 14 bases. The CDR3 spans 14 residues. Here the CDR3 DNA reads TGTGCCAGCAGCCTCGATTTTGGCCACAATGAGCAGTTCTTC. Its protein product is CASSLDFGHNEQFF.

J is TRBJ2-7 and V is TRBV28; TRBD2 might be the D (5 bases). Germline values: CDR1 MDHEN, CDR2 SYDVKM. Trimming removed 8 bases from V and 5 bases from J, with 19 bases in between. CDR3 length: 14 amino acids. This CDR3 is CASYNSGDHHEQYF. CDR3 in DNA: TGTGCCAGCTACAACAGCGGTGACCATCACGAGCAGTACTTC.

This clone was counted between two and nine times. The rearrangement uses TRBV12-5 and TRBJ2-5; 7 nucleotides align to TRBD1. J lost 1 base, V lost 4 bases, and 6 bases had no gene match. Germline CDR1 LGHNT, CDR2 FRNRAP. The CDR3 runs to 15 residues. The CDR3 region has the DNA TGTGCTAGTGGTTCGACAGGGATGGTCCAAGAGACCCAGTACTTC. This codes for CASGSTGMVQETQYF.

The V and J genes are TRBV19 and TRBJ2-5; 9 bases map to TRBD1. CDR1 is LNHDA, CDR2 SQIVND, per germline (reference sequence). V was clipped by 7 bases and J by 2 bases; unmatched bases: 8. The CDR3 totals 15 residues. CDR3 sequence (DNA): TGTGCCAGTACCCTAGGGGGGACAGGGCAAGAGACCCAGTACTTC. It translates to CASTLGGTGQETQYF.

V gene TRBV9 combines with J gene TRBJ2-7; D remains ambiguous. Trimming left V 0 bases short and J 0 bases short, with 13 bases between. In germline, CDR1 is SGDLS, CDR2 YYNGEE. The CDR3 is 16 residues long. In DNA form, the CDR3 reads TGTGCCAGCAGCGTAGATCCGGAGCCTAGCTCCTACGAGCAGTACTTC. It encodes CASSVDPEPSSYEQYF.

The genes are TRBV3-1 (or the pseudogene TRBV3-2) and TRBJ1-2; D not certain. The germline V gene has CDR1 LGHDT and CDR2 YNNKEL (reference sequence). The V gene lost 0 bases and the J gene lost 5 bases, with 10 bases spanning the gap. This CDR3 has 14 amino acids. The CDR3 here is CASSQEYRGYGYTF. The CDR3, as DNA: TGTGCCAGCAGCCAAGAGTATAGAGGGTATGGCTACACCTTC.

The rearrangement joins TRBV7-3 to TRBJ2-1, with D perhaps matching TRBD2 (5 bases). This CDR3 is built from 13 residues. Germline V CDR1 and CDR2: SGHTA, FQGTGA. The V gene lost 4 bases and the J gene lost 6 bases, with 10 bases spanning the gap. The CDR3 region has the DNA TGTGCCAGCAGCTCGGGGTTTGGCAATGAGCAGTTCTTC. Translated, it gives CASSSGFGNEQFF.

About this clone: The sample contains more than one DNA sequence encoding this CDR3. In nucleotides, the CDR3 is TGCAGCGTTGGGACAGGAGGTGAAGCTTTCTTT. The encoded protein is CSVGTGGEAFF. V and J are TRBV29-1 and TRBJ1-1, with 7 bases lining up with TRBD1. Trimming cost V 4 bases and J 7 bases; bases outside gene matches: 3. From germline, CDR1 is SQVTM and CDR2 ANQGSEA. The length of the CDR3 is 11 residues. Supplemented by reference TRBV29-1 and TRBJ1-1, the full variable domain reads SAVISQKPSRDICQRGTSLTIQCQVDSQVTMMFWYRQQPGQSLTLIATANQGSEATYESGFVIDKFPISRPNLTFSTLTVSNMSPEDSSIYLCSVGTGGEAFFGQGTRLTVV.

The chain carries TRBV27 and TRBJ2-3, with 10 bases aligning to TRBD1. Germline loops: CDR1 MNHEY, CDR2 SMNVEV (reference sequence). V dropped 5 bases and J dropped 4; count of bases not matched to a gene: 9. The CDR3 length is 16 residues. CDR3 nucleotide sequence: TGTGCCAGCAGTACCCACCGGGGACAGGGGCCAGATACGCAGTATTTT. This codes for CASSTHRGQGPDTQYF.

This chain links TRBV20-1 with TRBJ2-7; weak D call: TRBD1 (5 bases). V was pared by 3 bases and J by 0 bases, with 12 bases between. This CDR3 contains 14 residues. From germline, CDR1 is DFQATT and CDR2 SNEGSKA (reference sequence). CDR3 sequence reads: CSASHQGRSYEQYF. CDR3 nucleotide sequence: TGCAGTGCTAGTCATCAGGGTCGCTCCTACGAGCAGTACTTC.

The rearrangement uses TRBV3-1 (or the pseudogene TRBV3-2) and TRBJ1-4; a possible D gene is TRBD1 (6 bases). With 4 bases removed from V and 5 bases from J, the gap between germline ends came to 11 bases. Germline lookup yields CDR1 LGHDT and CDR2 YNNKEL (reference sequence). This CDR3 region has 14 residues. The CDR3 DNA follows: TGTGCCAGCAGCCTACAGGGATCAAATGAAAAACTGTTTTTT. It encodes CASSLQGSNEKLFF.

The CDR3: CASSTDGNNQPQHF. The CDR3, as DNA: TGTGCCAGCAGCACAGACGGGAACAATCAGCCCCAGCATTTT. J is TRBJ1-5 and V is TRBV5-4; D unresolved. Trimming took 4 bases from V and 3 from J, leaving 11 bases between them. This CDR3 comprises 14 residues. The germline V gene encodes CDR1 SGHNT and CDR2 YYREEE (reference sequence).

The rearrangement links TRBV5-6 to TRBJ1-3; TRBD1 might be the D (5 bases). Germline V gene data show CDR1 as SGHDT and CDR2 as YYEEEE. This CDR3 spans 15 amino acids. V was trimmed by 5 bases and J by 3 bases, leaving 15 bases between them. CDR3 amino acids: CASSFSGGGGNTIYF. The CDR3 region has the DNA TGTGCCAGCAGTTTCTCCGGGGGAGGTGGAAACACCATATATTTT. Full variable domain (missing parts from reference TRBV5-6 and TRBJ1-3): DAGVTQSPTHLIKTRGQQVTLRCSPKSGHDTVSWYQQALGQGPQFIFQYYEEEERQRGNFPDRFSGHQFPNYSSELNVNALLLGDSALYLCASSFSGGGGNTIYFGEGSWLTVV.

This clone has more than one count but fewer than ten. The CDR3 DNA is TGTGCCAGCAGCGTGTCGGCCGGGGACACTGAAGCTTTCTTT. Translated, it gives CASSVSAGDTEAFF. The genes are TRBV9 and TRBJ1-1; D is ambiguous. V lost 2 bases and J lost 3, with 11 bases in between. Germline assignment: CDR1 SGDLS and CDR2 YYNGEE. The CDR3 is made up of 14 amino acids.

V gene TRBV19 combines with J gene TRBJ1-1; tentative D call: TRBD1 (6 bases). V gave up 2 bases and J gave up 4 bases, with 14 bases separating them. The length of the CDR3 is 15 residues. Germline V gene lookup returns CDR1 LNHDA and CDR2 SQIVND (reference sequence). The CDR3 DNA follows: TGTGCCAGTAGTATACAGCCGGGACAAGTCACTGAAGCTTTCTTT. Translation gives CASSIQPGQVTEAFF.

This chain uses TRBV30 with TRBJ1-3; TRBD1 agrees at 7 bases. J gave up 0 bases and V 2 bases, and 4 bases lay outside the gene matches. This CDR3 has 15 residues. CDR1 GTSNPN and CDR2 SVGIG come from the germline V gene (reference sequence). The CDR3 DNA reads as TGTGCCTGGAGTTATCACAGGGGCTCTGGAAACACCATATATTTT. Residues: CAWSYHRGSGNTIYF. The complete variable domain, with remaining parts taken from reference TRBV30 and TRBJ1-3, reads SQTIHQWPATLVQPVGSPLSLECTVEGTSNPNLYWYRQAAGRGLQLLFYSVGIGQISSEVPQNLSASRPQDRQFILSSKKLLLSDSGFYLCAWSYHRGSGNTIYFGEGSWLTVV.